A selection of T cell receptor beta chains follows, all from one sample in a study of blood T cell repertoires in COVID-19. Clones were read by immunoSEQ multiplex PCR, and TCRdb kept only the in-frame ones, dropping some. The sample records 300,000 to 450,000 clones, around 84% being singletons. Sequencing was carried out using peripheral blood. Receptors originate from a human donor in a cohort sampled during active COVID-19. Both conserved end residues are trimmed from each CDR3.

J: TRBJ2-5
V: TRBV7-9
CDR3: ASSQEGEQETQY

J: TRBJ1-2
V: TRBV7-9
CDR3: ASSPGDVAGYYGYT

J: TRBJ2-2
V: TRBV2
CDR3: ASSEGRNTGELF

J: TRBJ1-2
V: TRBV5-1
CDR3: ASSLVPGQDDGYT

J: TRBJ1-6
V: TRBV5-6
CDR3: ASSTGTGTSSYNSPLH

J: TRBJ1-2
V: TRBV5-4
CDR3: ASSLGGSGTEIYET

J: TRBJ2-2
V: TRBV5-4
CDR3: ASSPEMGGRTGELF

J: TRBJ2-7
V: TRBV20-1
CDR3: SASYEVEQY

J: TRBJ2-1
V: TRBV9
CDR3: ASSVVATGYNEQF

J: TRBJ2-5
V: TRBV19
CDR3: ASSPQAGGTQETQY

J: TRBJ2-3
V: TRBV5-1
CDR3: ASSLGTRQGGTDTQY

J: TRBJ1-5
V: TRBV6-5
CDR3: ASHNLKAKPQH

J: TRBJ2-5
V: TRBV3-1/TRBV3-2
CDR3: ASSPLAGGGETQY

J: TRBJ2-7
V: TRBV18
CDR3: ASSPRQAGGYEQY

J: TRBJ2-3
V: TRBV2
CDR3: ASRGTSGTTDTQY

J: TRBJ1-2
V: TRBV10-3
CDR3: AISDPTEANYGYT

J: TRBJ1-1
V: TRBV5-1
CDR3: ASSLEVYRFGGKETEAF

J: TRBJ2-5
V: TRBV15
CDR3: ATSPELAGPTRGETQY

J: TRBJ2-3
V: TRBV30
CDR3: AWSVGSGGTPSTDTQY

J: TRBJ2-7
V: TRBV30
CDR3: AWSTGEVNEQY

J: TRBJ1-1
V: TRBV7-9
CDR3: ASSFSNRRNTEAF

J: TRBJ2-7
V: TRBV5-6
CDR3: ASSLGTQYEQY

J: TRBJ1-4
V: TRBV18
CDR3: ASSPLGPSTLQEKGTNEKLF

J: TRBJ2-3
V: TRBV28
CDR3: ASSLWSGLVTDTQY

J: TRBJ2-5
V: TRBV3-1/TRBV3-2
CDR3: ASSPTGQETQY

J: TRBJ2-1
V: TRBV4-2
CDR3: ASSQELAGVSYNEQF

J: TRBJ1-1
V: TRBV3-1/TRBV3-2
CDR3: ASSQQSGGTEAF

J: TRBJ1-6
V: TRBV5-1
CDR3: ASSSRTGDNSPLH

J: TRBJ2-1
V: TRBV7-8
CDR3: ASSSQWGGGNEQF

J: TRBJ2-7
V: TRBV3-1/TRBV3-2
CDR3: ASSQGLAGGRQSEQY

J: TRBJ2-3
V: TRBV7-7
CDR3: ASSPHQGGRYLDTQY

J: TRBJ1-2
V: TRBV4-2
CDR3: ASSQDRDYGYT

J: TRBJ1-1
V: TRBV18
CDR3: ASSLSQVLMNTEAF

J: TRBJ2-1
V: TRBV25-1
CDR3: ASRGTSGSTGSYNEQF

J: TRBJ1-5
V: TRBV28
CDR3: ASSLSGGQDSNQPQH

J: TRBJ1-2
V: TRBV10-3
CDR3: AITSGLSGYGYT

J: TRBJ1-2
V: TRBV5-6
CDR3: ASSLERNYGYT